A selection of T cell receptor beta chains follows, all from one sample in a study of blood T cell repertoires in COVID-19. Method: immunoSEQ multiplex PCR; TCRdb's copy keeps in-frame clones and lacks some. Altogether some 130,000 clones are present, about 81% being singletons, with the ten largest covering roughly 2.2%. The source material was PBMCs or T cells enriched from blood (not recorded which). These receptors all come from a man in his forties with acute COVID-19. The conserved cysteine and the conserved F or W are not part of the CDR3 here. The order of the fields is D gene, V gene, CDR3 protein. D genes are given only for firm matches.

D: TRBD2; V: TRBV20-1; CDR3: SASRGLAGGPETQY
D: -; V: TRBV9; CDR3: ASSVADRSYEQY
D: TRBD2; V: TRBV28; CDR3: ASSPSGRPHEQY
D: TRBD2; V: TRBV19; CDR3: ASSTLSGGPDTQY
D: -; V: TRBV19; CDR3: ASSITGLGYGYT
D: -; V: TRBV30; CDR3: AWSRSQDYGYT
D: TRBD1; V: TRBV19; CDR3: ASTPGTASSYEQY
D: TRBD1; V: TRBV30; CDR3: AWSAGQGNSPLH
D: -; V: TRBV20-1; CDR3: SASEGGAGETQY
D: TRBD1; V: TRBV5-4; CDR3: ASSWSGGGETQY
D: TRBD1; V: TRBV30; CDR3: AWSFGQGSYNEQF
D: TRBD1; V: TRBV11-2; CDR3: ASSSGTGSYEQY
D: TRBD2; V: TRBV6-5; CDR3: ASSPRLAGDNEQF
D: -; V: TRBV28; CDR3: ASGVGGSNQPQH
D: -; V: TRBV5-1; CDR3: ASSLVTGGRGTDTQY
D: -; V: TRBV5-1; CDR3: ASSLGGSYNEQF
D: -; V: TRBV25-1; CDR3: ASSGPGKTQH
D: -; V: TRBV5-1; CDR3: ASSQDFYEQY
D: TRBD1; V: TRBV29-1; CDR3: SVADRGIYGYT
D: TRBD1; V: TRBV7-9; CDR3: ASSLQGDQPQH
D: -; V: TRBV28; CDR3: ASSLAQGRDEQY
D: -; V: TRBV11-3; CDR3: ASSRQDRGEAF
D: TRBD2; V: TRBV3-1/TRBV3-2; CDR3: ASSQTTSGGAEQF
D: TRBD1; V: TRBV19; CDR3: ASNRQGEGYT
D: -; V: TRBV27; CDR3: ASSSRRSYEQY
D: TRBD2; V: TRBV27; CDR3: ASSLGGLLEQY
D: -; V: TRBV5-1; CDR3: ASSLGDSLVEQY
D: -; V: TRBV18; CDR3: ASSSQGINYGYT
D: TRBD2; V: TRBV28; CDR3: ASSPQEAGANGELF
D: -; V: TRBV5-6; CDR3: ASSFGNTEAF
D: -; V: TRBV27; CDR3: ASSLAGSYNEQF
D: -; V: TRBV28; CDR3: ASRPWNDGLNTEAF
D: -; V: TRBV30; CDR3: AWSGKGLGTNEKLF
D: TRBD1; V: TRBV5-1; CDR3: ASSLGLGQGSGEQY
D: TRBD2; V: TRBV28; CDR3: ASSLNLGLAAGELF
D: -; V: TRBV3-1/TRBV3-2; CDR3: ASSLVGNTIY
D: -; V: TRBV2; CDR3: ASSQEGNTEAF
D: TRBD2; V: TRBV28; CDR3: ASTAGGRNEQF
D: -; V: TRBV5-1; CDR3: ASSLEGRGYEQF
D: -; V: TRBV12-3/TRBV12-4; CDR3: ASSFGLSYEQY
D: TRBD2; V: TRBV2; CDR3: ASSQIAGGTYEQY
D: TRBD2; V: TRBV7-3; CDR3: ASSFGGTSEHGELF
D: -; V: TRBV6-5; CDR3: ASSYGGLLTDTQY
D: TRBD2; V: TRBV10-1; CDR3: ASSDPSSGRETQY
D: -; V: TRBV6-5; CDR3: ASRPIRIETQY